This T cell receptor (beta chain) comes out of a study of blood T cells in healthy people across ages. The study's findings and limits: Investigators treated diversity estimates from one million T cells as underestimates. Getting older went along with TCR beta diversity per million T cells dropping roughly linearly.

A second about 6 to 12 cycle PCR used barcoded and J-beta primers. One entry per CDR3 protein, called by TCRdb with MiXCR from the 5' RACE reads. The sample lists 2 million or so distinct CDR3 sequences, around half occurring once. With respect to this clonotype: The target antigen is unknown.

V was clipped by 10 bases and J by 4 bases, with 25 bases between them. The germline gives CDR1 MDHEN, CDR2 SYDVKM. CDR3 length equals 16 residues. The V and J genes are TRBV28 and TRBJ1-1; the D gene is possibly TRBD1 (5 bases). The receptor comes from a woman in her thirties or forties in good health. The specimen was blood. The CDR3 DNA sequence: TGTGCCACCTACTCGGCGGGGCACCTAAGGGGCACTGAAGCTTTCTTT. Translated, it gives CATYSAGHLRGTEAFF.